This TCR beta chain was obtained from a study of CD8 T cells in ankylosing spondylitis. Study findings and constraints: Disease-linked clones proved CD8+ and comparatively uncommon in peripheral blood. Reportedly, significant enrichment of disease-linked clones occurred in matched ankylosing spondylitis synovial fluid.

This clonotype was recorded at least ten times. Its antigen is as yet unknown. J gave up 2 bases and V 0 bases, and 8 bases lay outside the gene matches. Per germline, CDR1 SGHAT and CDR2 FQDESV (reference sequence). The CDR3 length is 18 residues. A single record per CDR3 protein comes from TCRdb applying MiXCR to the 5' RACE reads. Among about 150,000 distinct CDR3 sequences listed, around 7.9% were seen once. The sequenced sample consisted of blood, either unsorted or a sorted T cell fraction (not recorded which). This TCR came from a female donor with ankylosing spondylitis or in good health (not recorded which). The rearrangement links TRBV11-1 to TRBJ2-1, with TRBD2 identical over 9 bases. In nucleotides, the CDR3 is TGTGCCAGCAGCTTAGCAGGCGGGGGGGTTACGGCCTACAATGAGCAGTTCTTC. It specifies CASSLAGGGVTAYNEQFF.